This entry lists 30 T cell receptor beta chains sequenced from one sample in a study of shared clonotypes between healthy human individuals. Selected positively for CCR7 and CD45RO-negative, naive CD8 cells excluded terminally differentiated effector memory CD45RA+ cells. Sequenced by immunoSEQ multiplex PCR; TCRdb stores in-frame clones only, minus some. The sample yields millions of clones, approximately 95% seen once. The specimen sequenced was naive CD8+ T cells sorted from blood. The receptors come from a young man in good health.

J is TRBJ2-5 and V is TRBV9; 7 bases match TRBD2. Germline V CDR1 and CDR2: SGDLS, YYNGEE. This CDR3 has 15 amino acids. J was trimmed by 5 bases and V by 0 bases; bases with no gene match: 7. CDR3 protein: CASSVVGRAGETQYF. The CDR3 DNA reads as TGTGCCAGCAGCGTAGTAGGCAGAGCGGGGGAGACCCAGTACTTC.

The genes are TRBV9 and TRBJ2-7; 7 positions match TRBD2. With V trimmed by 4 bases and J by 5 bases, 12 bases remained unmatched. The germline CDR1 and CDR2 sequences are SGDLS and YYNGEE. The CDR3 covers 15 residues. CDR3 amino acids: CASSPGLGNLHEQYF. CDR3 nucleotide sequence: TGTGCCAGCAGCCCCGGACTAGGAAATCTCCACGAGCAGTACTTC.

The rearrangement joins TRBV28 to TRBJ2-2; a weak D match, TRBD1 (6 bases). The CDR3 spans 15 residues. V was cut by 2 bases and J by 5 bases, with 12 bases left in between. CDR1 MDHEN and CDR2 SYDVKM come from the germline V gene. CDR3 in amino acids: CASSLIGGGTGELFF. As DNA, the CDR3 is TGTGCCAGCAGTTTAATTGGGGGCGGGACCGGGGAGCTGTTTTTT.

The chain has TRBV13 and TRBJ1-1; TRBD1 might be the D (5 bases). Germline V gives CDR1 PRHDT, CDR2 FYEKMQ (reference sequence). CDR3 size: 15 residues. Between the trimmed V and J ends, which lost 5 bases and 1 base, there was a span of 14 bases. This CDR3 reads CASSGGATGNTEAFF. CDR3 DNA sequence: TGTGCCAGCAGCGGGGGAGCAACAGGGAACACTGAAGCTTTCTTT.

Turning to this clone: The sample contains more than one DNA sequence encoding this CDR3. The chain has TRBV9 and TRBJ2-7, with D maybe TRBD1 (5 bases). CDR3 length: 14 amino acids. CDR1 SGDLS and CDR2 YYNGEE come from the germline V gene. Trimming removed 0 bases from V and 4 bases from J, with 11 bases in between. The DNA of the CDR3 is TGTGCCAGCAGCGTAGGGGGCAGCAATTACGAGCAGTACTTC. This gives the protein CASSVGGSNYEQYF.

The chain employs TRBV2 and TRBJ1-2; 9 bases align to TRBD1. CDR3 length: 15 residues. Looked up from germline, CDR1 is SNHLY and CDR2 is FYNNEI. Trimming cost V 1 base and J 4 bases; bases outside gene matches: 4. This CDR3 reads CASSEEGGQGYGYTF. For the CDR3, the DNA is TGTGCCAGCAGTGAAGAGGGGGGACAGGGCTATGGCTACACCTTC.

The chain carries TRBV27 and TRBJ2-5, with a tentative D call TRBD2 (5 bases). The V and J ends lost 0 bases and 7 bases respectively, with 12 bases between them. There are 14 residues in the CDR3. The germline V gene encodes CDR1 MNHEY and CDR2 SMNVEV (reference sequence). The CDR3 DNA reads TGTGCCAGCAGTTTATCGGACGGGGTTGGGACCCAGTACTTC. It encodes CASSLSDGVGTQYF.

Regarding this clone: One junction end does not reproduce the germline sequence, and a read error may be involved. The V call is TRBV6-1, the J call TRBJ2-1, with TRBD2 as a possible D gene (5 bases). CDR1 MNHNS and CDR2 SASEGT come from the germline V gene. CDR3 length: 17 residues. The CDR3 here is CASSEAAGRPTYNEQFF. The DNA for the CDR3 is TGTGCCAGCAGCGAAGCCGCGGGTAGGCCCACCTACAATGAGCAGTTCTTC.

The rearrangement links TRBV7-6 to TRBJ2-3; D gene unclear. Germline CDR1 reads SGHVS; CDR2 reads FNYEAQ. V lost 4 bases, J lost 1 base, and 9 bases lay in between. The CDR3 sequence is 14 residues long. CDR3 DNA sequence: TGTGCCAGCAGCTCCTCTTTCCGCACAGATACGCAGTATTTT. Protein product: CASSSSFRTDTQYF. The complete variable domain, with remaining parts taken from reference TRBV7-6 and TRBJ2-3, reads GAGVSQSPRYKVTKRGQDVALRCDPISGHVSLYWYRQALGQGPEFLTYFNYEAQQDKSGLPNDRFSAERPEGSISTLTIQRTEQRDSAMYRCASSSSFRTDTQYFGPGTRLTVL.

J is TRBJ1-1 and V is TRBV19, with D unresolved. The V end lost 4 bases, the J end lost 0 bases, and 12 bases lay between the germline ends. This CDR3 spans 15 amino acids. Per germline, CDR1 LNHDA and CDR2 SQIVND (reference sequence). DNA for the CDR3: TGTGCCAGTAGTACTCCGGGGTCAGTGAACACTGAAGCTTTCTTT. It translates to CASSTPGSVNTEAFF.

J is TRBJ2-7 and V is TRBV11-2; 7 nucleotides agree with TRBD2. The V segment lost 5 bases and the J segment 6 bases; nucleotides outside the gene matches: 13. The CDR3 loop spans 15 amino acids. CDR1 is SGHAT and CDR2 is FQNNGV in the germline V gene. The CDR3, as DNA: TGTGCCAGCAGCCCGCTCCCGGGAGGCTCCGTCGAGCAGTACTTC. Amino acid sequence: CASSPLPGGSVEQYF.

The chain links TRBV4-1 to TRBJ2-5; D remains ambiguous. V lost 1 base and J 2 bases, leaving 14 bases between the germline ends. Germline CDR1 MGHRA, CDR2 YSYEKL. The CDR3 runs 16 residues. DNA of the CDR3: TGCGCCAGCAGCCAAGTTCCAGGAACCATTCAAGAGACCCAGTACTTC. This sequence encodes CASSQVPGTIQETQYF.

This clone has just one count. Distinct nucleotide sequences in the sample also encode this CDR3. The chain couples TRBV28 to TRBJ2-7, with D perhaps assigned TRBD1 or TRBD2 (5 bases each). This CDR3 has 14 amino acids. Germline values: CDR1 MDHEN, CDR2 SYDVKM. With 1 base removed from V and 0 bases from J, the gap between germline ends came to 7 bases. This CDR3 is CASSLSGGSYEQYF. CDR3 DNA sequence: TGTGCCAGCAGTTTATCTGGGGGCTCCTACGAGCAGTACTTC.

The V call is TRBV25-1, the J call TRBJ1-1, with D possibly being TRBD1 (6 bases). Per the germline V gene, CDR1 is MGHDK and CDR2 is SYGVNS. The CDR3 has 13 residues. Trimming removed 6 bases at V and 7 bases at J, with 15 bases between. This CDR3 is CASRDPGVNEAFF. CDR3 DNA sequence: TGTGCCAGCAGGGACCCAGGGGTGAATGAAGCTTTCTTT. The whole variable domain, filled in from reference TRBV25-1 and TRBJ1-1, reads EADIYQTPRYLVIGTGKKITLECSQTMGHDKMYWYQQDPGMELHLIHYSYGVNSTEKGDLSSESTVSRIRTEHFPLTLESARPSHTSQYLCASRDPGVNEAFFGQGTRLTVV.

The rearrangement links TRBV13 to TRBJ2-3; D gene unclear. Germline CDR1 reads PRHDT; CDR2 reads FYEKMQ (reference sequence). The CDR3 is made up of 14 amino acids. V dropped 2 bases and J dropped 2 bases, with 8 bases sitting between them. CDR3 protein: CASSLLGSTDTQYF. For the CDR3, the DNA is TGTGCCAGCAGCTTATTGGGATCCACAGATACGCAGTATTTT.

The CDR3 reads CAWGGKLFF. As DNA, the CDR3 is TGTGCCTGGGGCGGGAAACTGTTTTTT. The rearrangement links TRBV30 to TRBJ1-4; D gene unclear. The V end was cut by 5 bases, the J end by 11 bases, with 6 bases between. CDR3 length equals 9 residues. CDR1 and CDR2 (germline): GTSNPN, SVGIG (reference sequence).

The chain has TRBV6-1 and TRBJ2-7; D possibly corresponds to TRBD2 (5 bases). The length of the CDR3 is 15 residues. Trimming removed 2 bases from V and 1 base from J, with 12 bases in between. In germline, CDR1 is MNHNS, CDR2 SASEGT. CDR3 nucleotide sequence: TGTGCCAGCAGTGAATTGGCTAGCACTTCCTACGAGCAGTACTTC. It codes for CASSELASTSYEQYF.

This chain links TRBV6-1 with TRBJ1-5; 9 nucleotides line up with TRBD1. This CDR3 region has 17 residues. Unmatched junction bases numbered 11, after V lost 2 bases and J lost 6 bases. Germline V gives CDR1 MNHNS, CDR2 SASEGT. The CDR3 DNA is TGTGCCAGCAGTGAATGGGGAAGGACAGGGGAAGGTCAGCCCCAGCATTTT. Translated, it gives CASSEWGRTGEGQPQHF.

This chain joins TRBV7-9 and TRBJ2-5; D is unresolved. Germline CDR1 is SEHNR and CDR2 is FQNEAQ (reference sequence). With 1 base removed from V and 5 bases from J, the gap between germline ends came to 8 bases. CDR3 length equals 13 residues. The CDR3 loop is CASSLGTTETQYF. The DNA for the CDR3 is TGTGCCAGCAGCTTAGGGACGACGGAGACCCAGTACTTC.

The count of this clone is one. The CDR3 reads CASSLSSEQFF. As DNA, the CDR3 is TGTGCCAGCAGCCTGTCGTCTGAGCAGTTCTTC. The rearrangement joins TRBV6-6 to TRBJ2-1; D gene ambiguous. Germline V lookup: CDR1 MNHNY, CDR2 SVGAGI (reference sequence). The CDR3 runs to 11 residues. Trimming took 6 bases from V and 9 from J, leaving 9 bases between them.

The chain couples TRBV7-9 to TRBJ1-3, with D possibly TRBD1 on 5 matching bases. V gave up 5 bases and J gave up 4 bases, with 9 bases separating them. This CDR3 comprises 13 residues. The germline gives CDR1 SEHNR, CDR2 FQNEAQ (reference sequence). For the CDR3, the DNA is TGTGCCAGCAGCCCAGGGTACGGAAACACCATATATTTT. This gives the protein CASSPGYGNTIYF. The entire variable domain, with the rest obtained from reference TRBV7-9 and TRBJ1-3, is as follows: DTGVSQNPRHKITKRGQNVTFRCDPISEHNRLYWYRQTLGQGPEFLTYFQNEAQLEKSRLLSDRFSAERPKGSFSTLEIQRTEQGDSAMYLCASSPGYGNTIYFGEGSWLTVV.

The chain has TRBV28 and TRBJ2-3; D perhaps matches TRBD2 (6 bases). Germline V lookup: CDR1 MDHEN, CDR2 SYDVKM. V gave up 2 bases and J gave up 6 bases, with 9 bases separating them. The CDR3 is 13 residues long. The CDR3 sequence: CASSLGGTDTQYF. The CDR3 nucleotides read TGTGCCAGCAGTTTAGGAGGGACCGATACGCAGTATTTT.

The CDR3: CASSLDRVDTQYF. In DNA, the CDR3 is TGTGCCAGCAGCTTAGACAGGGTAGATACGCAGTATTTT. The rearrangement joins TRBV11-2 to TRBJ2-3; D perhaps matches TRBD1 (5 bases). The CDR3 spans 13 residues. Germline CDR1 is SGHAT and CDR2 is FQNNGV. V dropped 0 bases and J dropped 5 bases, with 6 bases sitting between them.

The rearrangement links TRBV7-9 to TRBJ1-4; 7 nucleotides agree with TRBD1. Losses at the gene ends were 6 bases for V and 6 bases for J; bases not matched to a gene: 1. Per germline, CDR1 SEHNR and CDR2 FQNEAQ (reference sequence). This CDR3 has 12 residues. The CDR3 region is CASSQGDEKLFF. CDR3 bases: TGTGCCAGCAGTCAGGGGGATGAAAAACTGTTTTTT.

The chain recombines TRBV15 with TRBJ2-1; TRBD2 agrees at 15 bases. The CDR3 has 18 amino acids. From germline, CDR1 is LNHNV and CDR2 YYDKDF (reference sequence). The V and J ends lost 4 bases and 0 bases, in that order; junction bases with no gene match: 4. In DNA, the CDR3 is TGTGCCACCAGCACGGGACTAGCGGGGGGCCTCTCCTACAATGAGCAGTTCTTC. Encoded protein: CATSTGLAGGLSYNEQFF. Using reference TRBV15 and TRBJ2-1 for the parts outside the CDR3, the full variable domain is DAMVIQNPRYQVTQFGKPVTLSCSQTLNHNVMYWYQQKSSQAPKLLFHYYDKDFNNEADTPDNFQSRRPNTSFCFLDIRSPGLGDTAMYLCATSTGLAGGLSYNEQFFGPGTRLTVL.

CDR3: CAWSADGWEQYF. Written as DNA, the CDR3 is TGTGCCTGGAGCGCGGACGGTTGGGAGCAGTACTTC. This chain joins TRBV30 and TRBJ2-7; unclear D gene. This CDR3 comprises 12 residues. Between the trimmed V and J ends, which lost 3 bases and 7 bases, there was a span of 13 bases. Germline assignment: CDR1 GTSNPN and CDR2 SVGIG (reference sequence).

As regards this clone: Other DNA sequences from this sample encode an identical CDR3 as well. The chain combines TRBV28 with TRBJ1-3; D ambiguous. Trimming cost V 3 bases and J 4 bases, with 10 bases left between them. The CDR3 consists of 14 residues. Germline V lookup: CDR1 MDHEN, CDR2 SYDVKM. CDR3 sequence (DNA): TGTGCCAGCAGTTTTTGGGGTACCGGAAACACCATATATTTT. It codes for CASSFWGTGNTIYF.

J is TRBJ2-5 and V is TRBV5-1; D may be TRBD1 (5 bases). Trimming stripped 2 bases from V and 5 bases from J, with 13 bases between. The length of the CDR3 is 14 residues. Germline V CDR1 and CDR2: SGHRS, YFSETQ. Here the CDR3 reads CASSFDIGAETQYF. The CDR3 DNA sequence: TGCGCCAGCAGCTTCGACATTGGGGCCGAGACCCAGTACTTC.

This clone was found once. The J gene is TRBJ2-3, the V gene TRBV28, with D perhaps matching TRBD2 (5 bases). V was shortened by 4 bases and J by 5 bases, with 10 bases between the two germline ends. In germline, CDR1 is MDHEN, CDR2 SYDVKM. The CDR3 totals 13 residues. In nucleotides, the CDR3 is TGTGCCAGCAGTTGGGAAGAGGGAGATACGCAGTATTTT. It codes for CASSWEEGDTQYF.

As DNA, the CDR3 is TGTGCCAGCAGCGGGGGACTTCATGGCTACACCTTC. This sequence encodes CASSGGLHGYTF. The chain joins TRBV5-4 to TRBJ1-2; D may be TRBD1 (5 bases). The CDR3 contains 12 residues. Germline V CDR1 and CDR2: SGHNT, YYREEE (reference sequence). V was cut by 4 bases and J by 6 bases, with 10 bases left in between.